The 28 T cell receptor beta chains below all came from one sample that was sequenced in a study of CD4+ T cells in melanoma (dated by TCRdb to 2022 to 2024). The protocol used for the library was the immunoSEQ multiplex PCR assay. This immuneACCESS table, as held by TCRdb, lists in-frame sequences with V and J called but not all clones. Of the missing ones, under half trace to an unresolved V gene in checked studies; the others have no known cause. This sample gives around 13,000 clones in total; around 70% of them show up just once. The ten largest make up about a tenth of the sample. The sample comprised cells from a culture (not recorded whether cultured in vitro). All receptors derive from a human donor with melanoma.

The chain recombines TRBV5-4 with TRBJ1-1; D is undetermined. The CDR3 runs 14 residues. The V and J ends lost 0 bases and 1 base respectively, with 7 bases between them. Germline V CDR1 and CDR2: SGHNT, YYREEE (reference sequence). This chain's CDR3 is CASSLGGRNTEAFF. CDR3 nucleotides: TGTGCCAGCAGCTTGGGAGGCAGGAACACTGAAGCTTTCTTT.

The chain couples TRBV2 to TRBJ2-2; 12 bases are a match to TRBD2. The CDR3 length is 16 residues. V lost 6 bases, J lost 3 bases, and 5 bases stayed unmatched. Per germline, CDR1 SNHLY and CDR2 FYNNEI. For the CDR3, the DNA is TGTGCCAGCAGCTTCCGACTAGCGGGGGACACCGGGGAGCTGTTTTTT. Encoded protein: CASSFRLAGDTGELFF.

The J gene is TRBJ1-1, the V gene TRBV30; D gene unclear. V shed 3 bases and J shed 11 bases, with 19 bases lying between them. Germline values: CDR1 GTSNPN, CDR2 SVGIG (reference sequence). CDR3 length: 13 residues. CDR3 in amino acids: CAWRPPDFWLAFF. The CDR3 nucleotides read TGTGCCTGGAGACCCCCCGACTTCTGGTTGGCTTTCTTT. The full variable domain, its missing parts supplied by reference TRBV30 and TRBJ1-1, is SQTIHQWPATLVQPVGSPLSLECTVEGTSNPNLYWYRQAAGRGLQLLFYSVGIGQISSEVPQNLSASRPQDRQFILSSKKLLLSDSGFYLCAWRPPDFWLAFFGQGTRLTVV.

This clone was seen once. The CDR3 DNA sequence: TGCGCCAGCAGCTTAACAAGGGGGGCCCTATCAGGAGTAGGGGAGCTGTTTTTT. Translated, it gives CASSLTRGALSGVGELFF. The gene calls are TRBV5-1 and TRBJ2-2; the D call may be TRBD1 or TRBD2 (6 bases each). The CDR3 is 18 amino acids. Trimming took off 2 bases at V and 8 bases at J, with 25 bases between the two ends. The germline V gene has CDR1 SGHRS and CDR2 YFSETQ.

V gene TRBV2 combines with J gene TRBJ2-7; the D is unclear. Germline assignment: CDR1 SNHLY and CDR2 FYNNEI. The CDR3 runs to 12 residues. Trimming removed 5 bases from V and 4 bases from J, with 9 bases in between. The chain's CDR3 is CASSPFDYEQYF. CDR3 nucleotides: TGTGCCAGCAGTCCTTTCGATTACGAGCAGTACTTC.

This clone was counted once. The chain links TRBV29-1 to TRBJ2-7, with a tentative D call TRBD1 (5 bases). V was trimmed by 5 bases and J by 0 bases, leaving 8 bases between them. The germline gives CDR1 SQVTM, CDR2 ANQGSEA. This CDR3 has 12 amino acids. CDR3 protein: CSVSGFSYEQYF. As DNA, the CDR3 is TGCAGCGTTTCAGGGTTCTCCTACGAGCAGTACTTC.

The rearrangement uses TRBV7-3 and TRBJ2-1; no definite D call. The length of the CDR3 is 13 residues. The germline CDR1 and CDR2 sequences are SGHTA and FQGTGA. Trimming removed 4 bases from V and 8 bases from J, with 12 bases in between. The CDR3 DNA follows: TGTGCCAGCAGCTCCGCGACTGGCGATGAGCAGTTCTTC. Encoded protein: CASSSATGDEQFF.

This chain connects TRBV5-1 to TRBJ2-7; 7 nucleotides align to TRBD1. The ends lost 0 bases at V and 6 bases at J; junction bases unmatched: 9. Germline values: CDR1 SGHRS, CDR2 YFSETQ. The CDR3 spans 15 residues. The CDR3 loop reads CASSLVGDRRFEQYF. The CDR3 region has the DNA TGCGCCAGCAGCTTGGTGGGGGACAGACGGTTCGAGCAGTACTTC.

This chain joins TRBV5-1 and TRBJ2-7; the match to TRBD1 covers 7 bases. The CDR3 spans 14 residues. V lost 5 bases, J lost 1 base, and 6 bases stayed unmatched. Per the germline V gene, CDR1 is SGHRS and CDR2 is YFSETQ. The DNA of the CDR3 is TGCGCCAGCAGACGGGGACAGCAGTCCTACGAGCAGTACTTC. Its protein product is CASRRGQQSYEQYF.

A word on this clone: A read error may produce the germline difference seen at one junction end. Other nucleotide sequences from this sample produce the same CDR3. The chain couples TRBV6-5 to TRBJ1-1; the D is unclear. Germline V gene lookup returns CDR1 MNHEY and CDR2 SVGAGI. This CDR3 has 15 residues. The CDR3 sequence: CASSYYGRVNTEAFF. CDR3 in DNA: TGTGCCAGCAGCTACTATGGGCGGGTGAACACTGAAGCTTTCTTT.

CDR3 nucleotides: TGTGCCAGCAGCCCCCCGAACGATAATTTCGGGCCCGGGGAGCTGTTTTTT. Amino acids: CASSPPNDNFGPGELFF. V usage is TRBV5-6 and J usage is TRBJ2-2; D ambiguous. V was shortened by 4 bases and J by 6 bases, with 22 bases between the two germline ends. The CDR3 has 17 amino acids. Germline V gene sequence: CDR1 SGHDT, CDR2 YYEEEE. Full variable domain (remainder filled in from reference TRBV5-6 and TRBJ2-2): DAGVTQSPTHLIKTRGQQVTLRCSPKSGHDTVSWYQQALGQGPQFIFQYYEEEERQRGNFPDRFSGHQFPNYSSELNVNALLLGDSALYLCASSPPNDNFGPGELFFGEGSRLTVL.

The sample holds a few counts of this clone. V is TRBV19 and J is TRBJ2-6, with D unclear. V lost 5 bases and J 0 bases, leaving 8 bases between the germline ends. Germline CDR1 LNHDA, CDR2 SQIVND (reference sequence). The length of the CDR3 is 15 residues. CDR3 sequence reads: CASSLWTSGANVLTF. The CDR3 DNA reads as TGTGCCAGTAGTTTATGGACCTCTGGGGCCAACGTCCTGACTTTC.

The V call is TRBV7-3, the J call TRBJ2-1; no firm D call. The CDR3 is 14 amino acids. The ends were cut back, 5 bases at V and 5 bases at J, with 13 bases in the middle. Germline V lookup: CDR1 SGHTA, CDR2 FQGTGA. The CDR3 loop reads CASSLARTDNEQFF. CDR3 nucleotides: TGTGCCAGCAGCCTGGCACGGACGGACAATGAGCAGTTCTTC. The full variable domain, its missing parts supplied by reference TRBV7-3 and TRBJ2-1, is GAGVSQTPSNKVTEKGKYVELRCDPISGHTALYWYRQSLGQGPEFLIYFQGTGAADDSGLPNDRFFAVRPEGSVSTLKIQRTERGDSAVYLCASSLARTDNEQFFGPGTRLTVL.

This rearrangement joins TRBV19 to TRBJ1-2, with 8 bases lining up with TRBD1. Germline trimming cut 3 bases from V and 2 bases from J; bases unmatched to any gene: 2. Germline V gene sequence: CDR1 LNHDA, CDR2 SQIVND (reference sequence). This CDR3 comprises 14 residues. CDR3 DNA: TGTGCCAGTAGTATGACAGGGGTGAACTATGGCTACACCTTC. The encoded protein is CASSMTGVNYGYTF.

This clone was counted a few times. This chain joins TRBV7-8 and TRBJ1-6; 7 nucleotides match TRBD1. The V and J ends lost 1 base and 8 bases, in that order; junction bases with no gene match: 2. CDR1 SGHVS and CDR2 FQNEAQ come from the germline V gene. The CDR3 sequence is 14 residues long. CDR3 residues: CASSLDRGYSPLHF. The DNA of the CDR3 is TGTGCCAGCAGCTTAGACAGGGGTTATTCACCCCTCCACTTT. The full variable domain, in which reference TRBV7-8 and TRBJ1-6 provide the parts outside the CDR3, is GAGVSQSPRYKVAKRGQDVALRCDPISGHVSLFWYQQALGQGPEFLTYFQNEAQLDKSGLPSDRFFAERPEGSVSTLKIQRTQQEDSAVYLCASSLDRGYSPLHFGNGTRLTVT.

The V call is TRBV18, the J call TRBJ1-6; D uncertain. Per the germline V gene, CDR1 is KGHSH and CDR2 is LQKENI. The V end lost 2 bases, the J end lost 5 bases, and 7 bases lay between the germline ends. CDR3 length: 14 residues. The CDR3 coding sequence is TGTGCCAGCTCACCAGAGGCTCATAATTCACCCCTCCACTTT. Translated: CASSPEAHNSPLHF.

This chain connects TRBV30 to TRBJ1-1; D not resolved. V gave up 5 bases and J gave up 1 base, with 8 bases separating them. Germline CDR1 is GTSNPN and CDR2 is SVGIG (reference sequence). The CDR3 is 12 residues long. CDR3 coding DNA: TGTGCCTGGGGACGGGAGAACACTGAAGCTTTCTTT. This sequence encodes CAWGRENTEAFF.

The rearrangement joins TRBV15 to TRBJ1-1; D unclear. Looked up from germline, CDR1 is LNHNV and CDR2 is YYDKDF (reference sequence). Trimming cost V 0 bases and J 8 bases, with 7 bases left between them. The CDR3 contains 12 residues. In DNA, the CDR3 is TGTGCCACCAGCAGAGATAAATCGGAAGCTTTCTTT. This sequence encodes CATSRDKSEAFF. The variable domain in full, with the rest retrieved from reference TRBV15 and TRBJ1-1, is DAMVIQNPRYQVTQFGKPVTLSCSQTLNHNVMYWYQQKSSQAPKLLFHYYDKDFNNEADTPDNFQSRRPNTSFCFLDIRSPGLGDTAMYLCATSRDKSEAFFGQGTRLTVV.

The chain employs TRBV7-2 and TRBJ2-2; D is possibly TRBD2 (5 bases). CDR1 and CDR2 from the germline V gene are SGHTA and FQGNSA. V lost 3 bases to trimming and J lost 1 base, with 6 bases between them. The CDR3 has 14 amino acids. This CDR3 is CASSFAGNTGELFF. The DNA for the CDR3 is TGTGCCAGCAGCTTTGCGGGGAACACCGGGGAGCTGTTTTTT.

The count of this clone is one. V and J are TRBV2 and TRBJ2-3, with D perhaps TRBD2 (6 bases). The germline CDR1 and CDR2 sequences are SNHLY and FYNNEI. Trimming removed 7 bases at V and 2 bases at J, with 16 bases between. The length of the CDR3 is 15 residues. For the CDR3, the DNA is TGTGCCAGCAAGAGGGACTTCTTTATCACAGATACGCAGTATTTT. It specifies CASKRDFFITDTQYF.

J is TRBJ1-6 and V is TRBV30; D ambiguous. Trimming left V 7 bases short and J 6 bases short, with 10 bases between. This CDR3 has 12 amino acids. Germline CDR1 and CDR2: GTSNPN and SVGIG (reference sequence). CDR3 in DNA: TGTGCCTCACAGCGCACTAATTCACCCCTCCACTTT. Translating gives CASQRTNSPLHF.

The rearrangement uses TRBV30 and TRBJ1-3; TRBD1 is a possible D gene (6 bases). CDR1 and CDR2 from the germline V gene are GTSNPN and SVGIG (reference sequence). V lost 4 bases and J 5 bases, leaving 18 bases between the germline ends. The CDR3 covers 15 residues. CDR3 protein: CAWTLDGTSRNTIYF. The CDR3 nucleotides read TGTGCCTGGACCTTAGATGGGACATCGCGAAACACCATATATTTT.

This rearrangement joins TRBV2 to TRBJ1-2, with TRBD1 identical over 9 bases. The CDR3 consists of 15 residues. The ends lost 6 bases at V and 5 bases at J; junction bases unmatched: 10. CDR1 is SNHLY and CDR2 is FYNNEI in the germline V gene. CDR3 sequence (DNA): TGTGCCAGCAGCCAACGCGGACAGGGGATATATGGCTACACCTTC. Its translation: CASSQRGQGIYGYTF.

The genes are TRBV30 and TRBJ1-5; 12 nucleotides align to TRBD1. The ends lost 5 bases at V and 7 bases at J; junction bases unmatched: 12. The CDR3 has 16 amino acids. Germline V CDR1 and CDR2: GTSNPN, SVGIG (reference sequence). CDR3 protein: CAWAGTGGRLGQPQHF. Here the CDR3 DNA reads TGTGCCTGGGCCGGGACAGGGGGCAGGTTGGGGCAGCCCCAGCATTTT.

This clone was recorded once. The chain is built from TRBV30 and TRBJ1-1; D gene uncertain. The ends were cut back, 5 bases at V and 1 base at J, with 14 bases in the middle. The germline V gene encodes CDR1 GTSNPN and CDR2 SVGIG (reference sequence). The CDR3 loop spans 14 amino acids. The CDR3: CAWDRWGGNTEAFF. The CDR3, as DNA: TGTGCCTGGGACCGTTGGGGAGGGAACACTGAAGCTTTCTTT. Complete variable domain (other parts from reference TRBV30 and TRBJ1-1): SQTIHQWPATLVQPVGSPLSLECTVEGTSNPNLYWYRQAAGRGLQLLFYSVGIGQISSEVPQNLSASRPQDRQFILSSKKLLLSDSGFYLCAWDRWGGNTEAFFGQGTRLTVV.

This clone appeared once. The rearrangement joins TRBV18 to TRBJ2-1; possible D gene TRBD1, 6 bases. CDR3 size: 17 residues. CDR1 is KGHSH, CDR2 LQKENI, per germline. V lost 3 bases and J 2 bases, leaving 17 bases between the germline ends. The CDR3 DNA reads TGTGCCAGCTCACCTTCGCTGGGGGCGACCCCCTACAATGAGCAGTTCTTC. Its protein is CASSPSLGATPYNEQFF. The entire variable domain, with the rest obtained from reference TRBV18 and TRBJ2-1, is as follows: NAGVMQNPRHLVRRRGQEARLRCSPMKGHSHVYWYRQLPEEGLKFMVYLQKENIIDESGMPKERFSAEFPKEGPSILRIQQVVRGDSAAYFCASSPSLGATPYNEQFFGPGTRLTVL.

This clone was recorded only once. CDR3 coding DNA: TGTGCCAGCAGTTACAATTTACGGGCGCCCAATCAGCCCCAGCATTTT. This gives the protein CASSYNLRAPNQPQHF. This rearrangement joins TRBV6-5 to TRBJ1-5; D call uncertain. In germline, CDR1 is MNHEY, CDR2 SVGAGI. The length of the CDR3 is 16 residues. Trimming removed 2 bases at V and 3 bases at J, with 14 bases between.

V usage is TRBV6-1 and J usage is TRBJ1-5; TRBD1 might be the D (5 bases). Germline V lookup: CDR1 MNHNS, CDR2 SASEGT. Deletions cut 4 bases from V and 1 base from J, with 17 bases between. The CDR3 runs to 17 residues. The CDR3 reads CASSGTGVRGSNQPQHF. Here the CDR3 DNA reads TGTGCCAGCAGTGGTACCGGGGTACGGGGCAGCAATCAGCCCCAGCATTTT.